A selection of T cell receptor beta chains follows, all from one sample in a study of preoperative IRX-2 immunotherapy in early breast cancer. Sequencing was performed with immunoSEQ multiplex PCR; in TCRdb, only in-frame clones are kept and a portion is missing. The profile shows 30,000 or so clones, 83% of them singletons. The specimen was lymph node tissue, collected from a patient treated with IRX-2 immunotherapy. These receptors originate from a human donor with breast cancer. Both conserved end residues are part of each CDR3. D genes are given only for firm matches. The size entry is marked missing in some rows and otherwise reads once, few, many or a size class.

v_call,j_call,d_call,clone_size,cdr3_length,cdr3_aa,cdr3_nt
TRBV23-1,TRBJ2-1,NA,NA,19,CASSQSPRLGQLSYNEQFF,TGCGCCAGCAGTCAATCGCCAAGATTGGGTCAGCTGTCCTACAATGAGCAGTTCTTC
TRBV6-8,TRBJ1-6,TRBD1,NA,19,CASSYTERETGAHNSPLHF,TGTGCCAGCAGTTACACCGAAAGGGAAACAGGGGCACATAATTCACCCCTCCACTTT
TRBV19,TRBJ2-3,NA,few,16,CASSAGGGGGTDTQYF,TGTGCCAGTAGTGCCGGTGGAGGGGGCGGCACAGATACGCAGTATTTT
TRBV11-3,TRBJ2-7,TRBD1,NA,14,CASSSRDRGDEQYF,TGTGCCAGCAGCTCCCGGGACAGGGGAGACGAGCAGTACTTC
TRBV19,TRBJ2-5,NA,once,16,CASSIRGREAGETQYF,TGTGCCAGTAGTATTAGGGGACGAGAGGCGGGAGAGACCCAGTACTTC
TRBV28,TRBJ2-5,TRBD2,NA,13,CAGGTSEKETQYF,TGTGCCGGGGGTACTAGCGAAAAAGAGACCCAGTACTTC
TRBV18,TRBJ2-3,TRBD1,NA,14,CASSDRVISDTQYF,TGTGCCAGCTCGGACAGGGTGATTTCAGATACGCAGTATTTT
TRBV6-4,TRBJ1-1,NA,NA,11,CASRRGTEAFF,TGTGCCAGTAGGAGAGGAACTGAAGCTTTCTTT
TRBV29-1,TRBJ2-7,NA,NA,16,CSVEVSQDENSYEQYF,TGCAGCGTTGAGGTCAGTCAAGACGAGAACTCCTACGAGCAGTACTTC
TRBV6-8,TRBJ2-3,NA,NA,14,CASSRSRNTDTQYF,TGTGCCAGCTCTCGTTCGCGCAACACAGATACGCAGTATTTT
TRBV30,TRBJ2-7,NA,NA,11,CAWSQDSEQYF,TGTGCCTGGAGTCAAGATTCCGAGCAGTACTTC
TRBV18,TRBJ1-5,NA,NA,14,CASSPINSNQPQHF,TGTGCCAGCTCACCCATAAACTCGAATCAGCCCCAGCATTTT
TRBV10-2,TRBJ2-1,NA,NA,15,CASSELAGPGNEQFF,TGCGCCAGCAGTGAGTTGGCAGGCCCTGGGAATGAGCAGTTCTTC
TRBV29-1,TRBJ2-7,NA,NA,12,CSVDWGVDEQYF,TGCAGCGTTGACTGGGGGGTGGACGAGCAGTACTTC
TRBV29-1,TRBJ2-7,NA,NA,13,CSVEQASPYEQYF,TGCAGCGTTGAACAGGCTAGCCCCTACGAGCAGTACTTC
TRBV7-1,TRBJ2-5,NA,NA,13,CASARGAGETQYF,TGTGCCAGCGCGAGAGGCGCGGGAGAGACCCAGTACTTC
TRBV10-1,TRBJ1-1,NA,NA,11,CASSGPPRPFF,TGCGCCAGCAGTGGCCCCCCCAGGCCTTTCTTT
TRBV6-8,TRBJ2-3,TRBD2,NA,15,CAIARGAGGTDTQYF,TGTGCCATCGCAAGGGGAGCGGGGGGCACAGATACGCAGTATTTT
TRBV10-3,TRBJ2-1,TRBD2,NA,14,CAIRASGGNNEQFF,TGTGCCATCAGGGCTAGCGGGGGCAACAATGAGCAGTTCTTC
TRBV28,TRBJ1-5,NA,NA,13,CASSLVPNQPQHF,TGTGCCAGCAGTTTGGTACCCAATCAGCCCCAGCATTTT
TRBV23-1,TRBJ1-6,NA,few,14,CASSHSPRDSPLHF,TGCGCCAGCAGTCACTCCCCCCGGGATTCACCCCTCCACTTT
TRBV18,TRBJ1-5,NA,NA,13,CASSLHSNQPQHF,TGTGCCAGCTCACTCCATAGCAATCAGCCCCAGCATTTT
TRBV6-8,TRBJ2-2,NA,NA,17,CASSSPSGPSNTGELFF,TGTGCCAGCAGTTCCCCTTCGGGACCCTCGAACACCGGGGAGCTGTTTTTT
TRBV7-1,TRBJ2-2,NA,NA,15,CASSLVSGNTGELFF,TGTGCCAGCAGCTTAGTATCAGGAAACACCGGGGAGCTGTTTTTT
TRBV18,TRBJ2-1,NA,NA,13,CASSPPVADEQFF,TGTGCCAGCTCACCACCGGTAGCGGATGAGCAGTTCTTC
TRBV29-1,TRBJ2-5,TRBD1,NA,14,CSVDGTGVVETQYF,TGCAGCGTCGACGGGACAGGGGTTGTAGAGACCCAGTACTTC
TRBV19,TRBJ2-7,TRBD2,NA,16,CASSIEATSGRHEQYF,TGTGCCAGTAGTATAGAAGCCACTAGCGGGAGACACGAGCAGTACTTC
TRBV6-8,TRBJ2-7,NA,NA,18,CASSYSFFPFHIRYEQYF,TGTGCCAGCAGTTACTCGTTCTTTCCCTTTCACATCCGCTACGAGCAGTACTTC
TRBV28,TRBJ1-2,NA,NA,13,CASSGDRAYGYTF,TGTGCCAGCAGTGGGGACCGGGCCTATGGCTACACCTTC
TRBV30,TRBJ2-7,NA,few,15,CAWSGDRITKGEQYF,TGTGCCTGGAGTGGAGACAGGATTACAAAGGGAGAGCAGTACTTC
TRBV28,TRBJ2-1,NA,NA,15,CASSLGDSSYNEQFF,TGTGCCAGCAGTTTAGGTGACAGCAGCTACAATGAGCAGTTCTTC
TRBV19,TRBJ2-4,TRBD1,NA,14,CASPWGTGGDLQYF,TGTGCCAGTCCATGGGGGACAGGTGGAGATTTACAGTACTTC
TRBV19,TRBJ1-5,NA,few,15,CASMRLGVSNQPQHF,TGTGCCAGTATGAGGCTAGGGGTTAGCAATCAGCCCCAGCATTTT
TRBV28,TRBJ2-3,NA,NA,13,CASRAQVADTQYF,TGTGCCAGCAGGGCGCAGGTCGCAGATACGCAGTATTTT
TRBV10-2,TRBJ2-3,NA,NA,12,CASSVAGDTQYF,TGCGCCAGCAGTGTCGCGGGAGATACGCAGTATTTT
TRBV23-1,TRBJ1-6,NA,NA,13,CASSQGHVGSLHF,TGCGCCAGCAGCCAAGGTCATGTTGGGTCCCTCCACTTT
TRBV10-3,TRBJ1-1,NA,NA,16,CAISESQRAGNTEAFF,TGTGCCATCAGTGAGTCGCAGAGGGCGGGGAACACTGAAGCTTTCTTT
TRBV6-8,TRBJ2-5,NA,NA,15,CASSYSAGAQETQYF,TGTGCCAGCAGTTACTCAGCAGGGGCTCAAGAGACCCAGTACTTC
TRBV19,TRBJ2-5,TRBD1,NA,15,CASSISGTVTGTQYF,TGTGCCAGTAGTATATCCGGGACAGTGACTGGGACCCAGTACTTC
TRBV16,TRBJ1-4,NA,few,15,CASSRIGGVNEKLFF,TGTGCCAGCAGCCGCATCGGGGGCGTTAATGAAAAACTGTTTTTT
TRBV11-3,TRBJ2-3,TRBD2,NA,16,CASSLSLLAATDTQYF,TGTGCCAGCAGCTTAAGCTTACTAGCGGCCACAGATACGCAGTATTTT